The 17 T cell receptor beta chains reported below all come from one sample, sequenced in a study of shared clonotypes between healthy human individuals. Method: immunoSEQ multiplex PCR; TCRdb's copy keeps in-frame clones and lacks some. The data hold 2,100,000 or so clones, with approximately 96% observed a single time. Sequencing was carried out using naive CD4+ T cells sorted from blood. Subset denoted: CD45RA+ positively selected. Source of these receptors: a man aged 18 to 35 in good health.

The chain uses TRBV5-6 and TRBJ1-6; 7 bases align to TRBD1. The trim removed 1 base at V and 4 bases at J, leaving 2 bases unmatched. Per the germline V gene, CDR1 is SGHDT and CDR2 is YYEEEE. This CDR3 has 15 residues. For the CDR3, the DNA is TGTGCCAGCAGCTTGATGGGACAGTATAATTCACCCCTCCACTTT. Its protein is CASSLMGQYNSPLHF.

The chain has TRBV9 and TRBJ2-3; tentative D call: TRBD2 (6 bases). Germline V gene lookup returns CDR1 SGDLS and CDR2 YYNGEE. V lost 4 bases and J 0 bases, leaving 15 bases between the germline ends. The CDR3 has 16 residues. In DNA form, the CDR3 reads TGTGCCAGCAGCCCCCGGATAGCGGCTAGCACAGATACGCAGTATTTT. Its protein product is CASSPRIAASTDTQYF.

In the case of this clone: The germline gene is not matched at one end of the junction; a read error may be the cause. This sequence joins TRBV7-8 and TRBJ1-5; 8 nucleotides agree with TRBD1. The germline V gene has CDR1 SGHVS and CDR2 FQNEAQ. The CDR3 length is 22 residues. This chain's CDR3 is CASSLAYPPQMTGEYSNQPQHF. CDR3 DNA sequence: TGTGCCAGCAGCCTAGCTTACCCCCCTCAAATGACAGGGGAGTATAGCAATCAGCCCCAGCATTTT. Together with reference TRBV7-8 and TRBJ1-5, the CDR3 gives the full variable domain: GAGVSQSPRYKVAKRGQDVALRCDPISGHVSLFWYQQALGQGPEFLTYFQNEAQLDKSGLPSDRFFAERPEGSVSTLKIQRTQQEDSAVYLCASSLAYPPQMTGEYSNQPQHFGDGTRLSIL.

J is TRBJ1-6 and V is TRBV4-3, with a tentative D call TRBD1 (6 bases). CDR1 is LGHNA and CDR2 is YSLEER in the germline V gene. V lost 3 bases to trimming and J lost 6 bases, with 21 bases between them. The CDR3 is 18 amino acids. The CDR3 loop is CASSHGSPGQGLNSPLHF. DNA of the CDR3: TGCGCCAGCAGCCACGGAAGCCCAGGGCAGGGGCTTAATTCACCCCTCCACTTT.

This clone was counted once. Other DNA sequences within the sample encode an identical CDR3. The J gene is TRBJ1-2, the V gene TRBV30; D remains ambiguous. The CDR3 length is 13 residues. V was pared by 0 bases and J by 0 bases, with 5 bases between. Per the germline V gene, CDR1 is GTSNPN and CDR2 is SVGIG (reference sequence). The CDR3 DNA is TGTGCCTGGAGTGTTGAGCCTAACTATGGCTACACCTTC. It is translated as CAWSVEPNYGYTF.

In its sample, this clone was seen a few times. Other nucleotide sequences in the sample specify the same CDR3. V is TRBV6-5 and J is TRBJ2-7; 10 bases are shared with TRBD1. The J segment lost 6 bases and the V segment lost 6 bases, leaving 2 bases of the junction unmatched. Germline values: CDR1 MNHEY, CDR2 SVGAGI. The CDR3 is made up of 12 amino acids. CDR3 residues: CASSRTGGEQYF. In DNA, the CDR3 is TGTGCCAGCAGCCGGACAGGGGGCGAGCAGTACTTC.

The chain employs TRBV27 and TRBJ1-2; TRBD1 is a possible D gene (5 bases). Trimming cost V 0 bases and J 5 bases, with 10 bases left between them. The CDR3 length is 14 residues. Germline V lookup: CDR1 MNHEY, CDR2 SMNVEV (reference sequence). The chain's CDR3 is CASSLSKAGYGYTF. CDR3 in DNA: TGTGCCAGCAGTTTATCGAAGGCAGGGTATGGCTACACCTTC.

The V gene is TRBV19, the J gene TRBJ2-5; 9 positions agree with TRBD1. V was clipped by 6 bases and J by 9 bases; unmatched bases: 17. The CDR3 runs to 16 residues. Germline V lookup: CDR1 LNHDA, CDR2 SQIVND (reference sequence). The CDR3 DNA reads TGTGCCAGTAGCCAGGGGGGCGGACAGGGGATGAGGGCCCAGTACTTC. It translates to CASSQGGGQGMRAQYF. Full variable domain (outside the CDR3, taken from reference TRBV19 and TRBJ2-5): DGGITQSPKYLFRKEGQNVTLSCEQNLNHDAMYWYRQDPGQGLRLIYYSQIVNDFQKGDIAEGYSVSREKKESFPLTVTSAQKNPTAFYLCASSQGGGQGMRAQYFGPGTRLLVL.

The chain couples TRBV7-6 to TRBJ2-2; 10 bases fit TRBD1. Trimming at V came to 0 bases and at J to 6 bases, leaving 10 bases not matched to a gene. Per the germline V gene, CDR1 is SGHVS and CDR2 is FNYEAQ. This CDR3 spans 18 amino acids. The CDR3 loop is CASSLALGQGSEAGELFF. CDR3 in DNA: TGTGCCAGCAGCTTAGCGCTGGGACAGGGGTCCGAAGCCGGGGAGCTGTTTTTT.

The chain has TRBV18 and TRBJ2-7; 8 bases line up with TRBD2. The V segment lost 6 bases and the J segment 1 base; nucleotides outside the gene matches: 11. CDR3 length: 16 residues. Germline CDR1 reads KGHSH; CDR2 reads LQKENI. In DNA, the CDR3 is TGTGCCAGCTCCCAGGCGTCTAGCGGGTTATCCTACGAGCAGTACTTC. It is translated as CASSQASSGLSYEQYF. Supplemented by reference TRBV18 and TRBJ2-7, the full variable domain reads NAGVMQNPRHLVRRRGQEARLRCSPMKGHSHVYWYRQLPEEGLKFMVYLQKENIIDESGMPKERFSAEFPKEGPSILRIQQVVRGDSAAYFCASSQASSGLSYEQYFGPGTRLTVT.

The sample holds a few counts of this clone. The rearrangement links TRBV6-1 to TRBJ1-6; D call uncertain. Per the germline V gene, CDR1 is MNHNS and CDR2 is SASEGT. Between the trimmed V and J ends, which lost 4 bases and 10 bases, there was a span of 5 bases. The CDR3 spans 11 residues. DNA for the CDR3: TGTGCCAGCAGTGCGGTCTCACCCCTCCACTTT. Translated: CASSAVSPLHF.

Only one count was recorded for this clone. The V gene is TRBV5-1, the J gene TRBJ2-3; 7 bases agree with TRBD1. Germline V gives CDR1 SGHRS, CDR2 YFSETQ. With V trimmed by 3 bases and J by 3 bases, 7 bases remained unmatched. The CDR3 loop spans 15 amino acids. As DNA, the CDR3 is TGCGCCAGCAGCTATACAGGGGATACAACAGATACGCAGTATTTT. This gives the protein CASSYTGDTTDTQYF. The whole variable domain, filled in from reference TRBV5-1 and TRBJ2-3, reads KAGVTQTPRYLIKTRGQQVTLSCSPISGHRSVSWYQQTPGQGLQFLFEYFSETQRNKGNFPGRFSGRQFSNSRSEMNVSTLELGDSALYLCASSYTGDTTDTQYFGPGTRLTVL.

Notes on this clone: This specimen includes other DNA sequences encoding the same CDR3. V usage is TRBV30 and J usage is TRBJ2-3; 10 bases match TRBD2. This CDR3 comprises 15 residues. Germline V gives CDR1 GTSNPN, CDR2 SVGIG (reference sequence). Losses at the gene ends were 3 bases for V and 0 bases for J; bases not matched to a gene: 3. CDR3 protein: CAWSRLAGSTDTQYF. The CDR3 DNA reads as TGTGCCTGGAGCAGACTAGCGGGTAGCACAGATACGCAGTATTTT.

With regard to this clone: The same CDR3 can be traced to other DNA sequences in this sample. The J gene is TRBJ1-3, the V gene TRBV2; tentative D call: TRBD1 (5 bases). The CDR3 contains 14 residues. Trimming shortened V by 3 bases and J by 2 bases, and 8 bases separated the two germline ends. Per the germline V gene, CDR1 is SNHLY and CDR2 is FYNNEI. The CDR3 DNA reads TGTGCCAGCAGTGAGGGGGGTACTGGAAACACCATATATTTT. It codes for CASSEGGTGNTIYF.

The chain combines TRBV2 with TRBJ2-2; 8 bases match TRBD2. The CDR3 has 14 residues. Unmatched junction bases numbered 2, after V lost 4 bases and J lost 4 bases. Germline V gene sequence: CDR1 SNHLY, CDR2 FYNNEI. Written as DNA, the CDR3 is TGTGCCAGCAGTGTCACTAGCGGCACCGGGGAGCTGTTTTTT. The encoded protein is CASSVTSGTGELFF. Based on the CDR3 plus reference TRBV2 and TRBJ2-2, the full variable domain is EPEVTQTPSHQVTQMGQEVILRCVPISNHLYFYWYRQILGQKVEFLVSFYNNEISEKSEIFDDQFSVERPDGSNFTLKIRSTKLEDSAMYFCASSVTSGTGELFFGEGSRLTVL.

Concerning this clone: Other DNA sequences in the same sample also yield this CDR3. This rearrangement joins TRBV27 to TRBJ1-1; no definite D call. This CDR3 spans 12 amino acids. Germline CDR1 MNHEY, CDR2 SMNVEV (reference sequence). Trimming left V 4 bases short and J 4 bases short, with 7 bases between. CDR3 amino acids: CASSSAGTEAFF. In DNA, the CDR3 is TGTGCCAGCAGTTCGGCTGGCACTGAAGCTTTCTTT.

The rearrangement joins TRBV7-2 to TRBJ2-2, with D uncertain. Germline CDR1 SGHTA, CDR2 FQGNSA. The CDR3 loop spans 13 amino acids. V shed 5 bases and J shed 2 bases, with 6 bases lying between them. Here the CDR3 reads CASSILNTGELFF. Here the CDR3 DNA reads TGTGCCAGCAGCATACTAAACACCGGGGAGCTGTTTTTT.